The subject of this entry is one TCR beta chain. The antigen remains unidentified. Germline V gives CDR1 SGHTA, CDR2 FQGNSA. The CDR3 extends over 15 amino acids. V was shortened by 1 base and J by 0 bases, with 10 bases between the two germline ends. These data are taken from a study of T cells after yellow fever vaccination. TCRdb recomputed calls from the 5' RACE reads with MiXCR, one row per CDR3 protein. The sample yields 250,000 to 300,000 distinct CDR3 sequences, 7.5% to 9.5% seen once. Study results and limitations: Contamination by abundant bulk-population clonotypes could be present in FACS-sorted repertoires. Weaker in magnitude, the secondary response showed a faster peak on day 5 versus 15. The CD4 compartment and the CD8 compartment contained a small share of clonotypes in common.

This sequence was found in a man in his late teens or twenties who received the YFV17D yellow fever vaccine. The material was CD4+ T cells sorted from PBMCs, obtained 5 days after the yellow fever booster vaccination. The chain uses TRBV7-2 and TRBJ2-7; D perhaps matches TRBD2 (5 bases). Written as DNA, the CDR3 is TGTGCCAGCAGCTTAGATGGGGAGAGCTCCTACGAGCAGTACTTC. It specifies CASSLDGESSYEQYF.